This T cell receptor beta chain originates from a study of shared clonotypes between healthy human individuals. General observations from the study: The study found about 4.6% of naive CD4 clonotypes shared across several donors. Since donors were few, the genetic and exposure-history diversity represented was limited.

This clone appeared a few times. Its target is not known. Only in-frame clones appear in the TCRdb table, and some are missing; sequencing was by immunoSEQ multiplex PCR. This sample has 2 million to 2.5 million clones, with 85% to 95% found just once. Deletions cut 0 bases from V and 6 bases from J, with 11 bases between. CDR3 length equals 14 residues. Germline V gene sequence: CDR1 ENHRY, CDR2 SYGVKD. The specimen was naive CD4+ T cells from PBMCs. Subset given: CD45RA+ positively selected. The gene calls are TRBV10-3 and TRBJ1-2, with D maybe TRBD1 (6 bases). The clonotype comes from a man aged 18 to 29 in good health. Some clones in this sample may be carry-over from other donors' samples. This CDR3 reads CAISESMGGDGYTF. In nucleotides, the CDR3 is TGTGCCATCAGTGAGTCCATGGGGGGCGATGGCTACACCTTC.